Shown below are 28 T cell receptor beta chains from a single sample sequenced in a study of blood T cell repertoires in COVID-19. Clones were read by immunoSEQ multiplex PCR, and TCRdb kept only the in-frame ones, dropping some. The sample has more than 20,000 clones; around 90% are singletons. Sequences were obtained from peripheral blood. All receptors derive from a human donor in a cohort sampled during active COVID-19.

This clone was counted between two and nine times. CDR3 nucleotides: TGTGCCAGCACCCGGGACTCTGGAAACACCATATATTTT. Translation: CASTRDSGNTIYF. The rearrangement uses TRBV12-3 or TRBV12-4 and TRBJ1-3; D is ambiguous. Trimming pared 7 bases from V and 0 bases from J, leaving 7 bases between. This CDR3 comprises 13 residues.

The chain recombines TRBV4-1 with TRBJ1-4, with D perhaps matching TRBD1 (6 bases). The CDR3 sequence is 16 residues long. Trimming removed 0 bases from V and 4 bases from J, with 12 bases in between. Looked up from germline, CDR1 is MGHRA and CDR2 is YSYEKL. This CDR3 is CASSQDFGQLNEKLFF. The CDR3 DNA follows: TGCGCCAGCAGCCAAGATTTTGGACAGCTTAATGAAAAACTGTTTTTT.

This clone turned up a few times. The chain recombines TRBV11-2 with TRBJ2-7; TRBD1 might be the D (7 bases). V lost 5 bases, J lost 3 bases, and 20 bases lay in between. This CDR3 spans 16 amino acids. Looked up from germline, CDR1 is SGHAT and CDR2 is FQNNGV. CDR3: CASSPLGGQHYYEQYF. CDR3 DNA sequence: TGTGCCAGCAGCCCCCTGGGGGGACAGCACTACTACGAGCAGTACTTC.

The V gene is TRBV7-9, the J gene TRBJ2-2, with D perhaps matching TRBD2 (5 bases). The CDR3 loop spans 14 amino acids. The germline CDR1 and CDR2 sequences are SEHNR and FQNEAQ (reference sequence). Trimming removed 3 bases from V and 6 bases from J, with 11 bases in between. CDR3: CASSFAGLAGELFF. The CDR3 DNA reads TGTGCCAGCAGCTTCGCAGGACTGGCCGGGGAGCTGTTTTTT.

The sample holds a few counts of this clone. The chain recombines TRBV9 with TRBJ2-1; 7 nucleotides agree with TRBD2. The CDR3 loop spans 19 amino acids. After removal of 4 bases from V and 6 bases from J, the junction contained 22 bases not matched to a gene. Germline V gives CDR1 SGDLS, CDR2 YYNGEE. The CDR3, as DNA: TGTGCCAGCAGCACCCGGGGGGACTTTGGGAGAGTGATCGGCAATGAGCAGTTCTTC. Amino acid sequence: CASSTRGDFGRVIGNEQFF. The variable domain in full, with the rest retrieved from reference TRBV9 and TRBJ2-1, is DSGVTQTPKHLITATGQRVTLRCSPRSGDLSVYWYQQSLDQGLQFLIQYYNGEERAKGNILERFSAQQFPDLHSELNLSSLELGDSALYFCASSTRGDFGRVIGNEQFFGPGTRLTVL.

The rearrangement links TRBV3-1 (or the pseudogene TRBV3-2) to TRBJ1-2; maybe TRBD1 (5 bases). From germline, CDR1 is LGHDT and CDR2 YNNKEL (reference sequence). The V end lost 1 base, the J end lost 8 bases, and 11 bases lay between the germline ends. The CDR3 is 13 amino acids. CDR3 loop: CASSQGQGDGYTF. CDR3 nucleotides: TGTGCCAGCAGCCAAGGGCAGGGCGACGGCTACACCTTC.

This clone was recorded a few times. This CDR3 is CASSRDRDSSEAFF. CDR3 nucleotides: TGTGCCAGCAGTCGGGACAGGGACTCCTCTGAAGCTTTCTTT. The chain couples TRBV25-1 to TRBJ1-1; 9 bases are a match to TRBD1. The CDR3 length is 14 residues. Germline CDR1 and CDR2: MGHDK and SYGVNS. The ends lost 5 bases at V and 6 bases at J; junction bases unmatched: 7.

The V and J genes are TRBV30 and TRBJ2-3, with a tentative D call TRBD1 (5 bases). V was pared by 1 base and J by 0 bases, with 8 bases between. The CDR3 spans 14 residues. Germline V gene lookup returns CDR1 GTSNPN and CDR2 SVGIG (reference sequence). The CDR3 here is CAWSEGASTDTQYF. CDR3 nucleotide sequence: TGTGCCTGGAGTGAAGGGGCAAGCACAGATACGCAGTATTTT.

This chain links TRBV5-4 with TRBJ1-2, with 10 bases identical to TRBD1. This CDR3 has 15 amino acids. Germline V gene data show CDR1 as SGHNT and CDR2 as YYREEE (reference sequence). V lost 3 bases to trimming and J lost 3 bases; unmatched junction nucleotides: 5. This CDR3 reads CASSSGTGDHYGYTF. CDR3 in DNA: TGTGCCAGCAGCTCGGGGACAGGGGACCACTATGGCTACACCTTC. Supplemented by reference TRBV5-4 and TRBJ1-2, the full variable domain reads ETGVTQSPTHLIKTRGQQVTLRCSSQSGHNTVSWYQQALGQGPQFIFQYYREEENGRGNFPPRFSGLQFPNYSSELNVNALELDDSALYLCASSSGTGDHYGYTFGSGTRLTVV.

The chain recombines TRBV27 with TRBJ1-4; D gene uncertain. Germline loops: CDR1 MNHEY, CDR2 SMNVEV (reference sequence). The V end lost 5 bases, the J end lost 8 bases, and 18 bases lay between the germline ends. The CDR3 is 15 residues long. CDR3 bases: TGTGCCAGCAGTGGCTACGGGGTATTCGGGGAAAAACTGTTTTTT. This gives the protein CASSGYGVFGEKLFF. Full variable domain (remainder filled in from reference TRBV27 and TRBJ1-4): EAQVTQNPRYLITVTGKKLTVTCSQNMNHEYMSWYRQDPGLGLRQIYYSMNVEVTDKGDVPEGYKVSRKEKRNFPLILESPSPNQTSLYFCASSGYGVFGEKLFFGSGTQLSVL.

CDR3 in DNA: TGTGCCAGCAGTTACACAAGGGGCGACTATGGCTACACCTTC. Its protein is CASSYTRGDYGYTF. The chain is built from TRBV6-5 and TRBJ1-2, with TRBD1 as a possible D gene (5 bases). CDR1 and CDR2 (germline): MNHEY, SVGAGI. Trimming removed 2 bases from V and 3 bases from J, with 10 bases in between. The CDR3 is 14 residues long.

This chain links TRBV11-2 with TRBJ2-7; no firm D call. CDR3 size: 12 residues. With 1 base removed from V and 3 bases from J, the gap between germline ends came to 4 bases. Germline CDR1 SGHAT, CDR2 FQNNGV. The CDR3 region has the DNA TGTGCCAGCAGCTTAGTTTACTACGAGCAGTACTTC. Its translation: CASSLVYYEQYF.

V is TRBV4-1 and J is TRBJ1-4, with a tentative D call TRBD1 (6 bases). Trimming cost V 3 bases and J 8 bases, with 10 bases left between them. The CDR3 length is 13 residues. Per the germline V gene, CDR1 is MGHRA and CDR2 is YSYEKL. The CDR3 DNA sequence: TGCGCCAGCAGCCAGATCAGGGGCGAAAAACTGTTTTTT. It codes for CASSQIRGEKLFF.

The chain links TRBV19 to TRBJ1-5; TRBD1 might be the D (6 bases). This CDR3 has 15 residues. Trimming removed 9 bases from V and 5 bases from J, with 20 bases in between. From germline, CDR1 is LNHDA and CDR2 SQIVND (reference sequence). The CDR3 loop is CASQTGGRGDQPQHF. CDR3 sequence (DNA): TGTGCCAGCCAAACCGGGGGGCGAGGGGATCAGCCCCAGCATTTT.

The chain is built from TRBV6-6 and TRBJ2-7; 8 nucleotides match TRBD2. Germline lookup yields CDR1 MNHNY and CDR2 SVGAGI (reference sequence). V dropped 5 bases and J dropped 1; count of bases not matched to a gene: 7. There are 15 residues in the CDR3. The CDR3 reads CASSDGGGRSYEQYF. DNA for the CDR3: TGTGCCAGCAGTGACGGGGGGGGGAGATCCTACGAGCAGTACTTC.

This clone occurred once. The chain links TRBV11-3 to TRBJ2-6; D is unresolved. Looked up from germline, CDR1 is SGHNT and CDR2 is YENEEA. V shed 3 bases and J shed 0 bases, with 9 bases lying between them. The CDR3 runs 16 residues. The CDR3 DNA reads TGTGCCAGCAGCTTTGGGCAGAGCTCTGGGGCCAACGTCCTGACTTTC. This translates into CASSFGQSSGANVLTF.

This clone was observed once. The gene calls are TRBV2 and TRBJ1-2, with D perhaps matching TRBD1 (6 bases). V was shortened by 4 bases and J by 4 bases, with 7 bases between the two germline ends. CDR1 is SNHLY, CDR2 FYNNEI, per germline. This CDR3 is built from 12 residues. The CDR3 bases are TGTGCCAGCAGTGGGACAGTCTATGGCTACACCTTC. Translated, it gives CASSGTVYGYTF.

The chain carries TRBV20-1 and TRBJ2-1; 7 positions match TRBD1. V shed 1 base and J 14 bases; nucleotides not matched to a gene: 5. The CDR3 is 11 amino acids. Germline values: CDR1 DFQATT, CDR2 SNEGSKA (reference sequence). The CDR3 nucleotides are TGCAGTGCTAGAGGAGGACAGGATGAGTTCTTC. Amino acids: CSARGGQDEFF.

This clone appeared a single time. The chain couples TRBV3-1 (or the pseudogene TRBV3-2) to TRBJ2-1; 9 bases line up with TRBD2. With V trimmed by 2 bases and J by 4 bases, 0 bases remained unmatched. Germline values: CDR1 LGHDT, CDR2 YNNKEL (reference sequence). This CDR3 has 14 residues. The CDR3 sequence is CASSQTSGYNEQFF. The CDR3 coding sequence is TGTGCCAGCAGCCAAACTAGCGGGTACAATGAGCAGTTCTTC.

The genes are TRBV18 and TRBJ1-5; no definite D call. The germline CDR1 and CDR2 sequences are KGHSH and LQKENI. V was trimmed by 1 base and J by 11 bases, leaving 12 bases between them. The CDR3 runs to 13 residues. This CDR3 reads CASSPLPSATQHF. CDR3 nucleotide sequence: TGTGCCAGCTCACCACTGCCGAGTGCTACCCAGCATTTT.

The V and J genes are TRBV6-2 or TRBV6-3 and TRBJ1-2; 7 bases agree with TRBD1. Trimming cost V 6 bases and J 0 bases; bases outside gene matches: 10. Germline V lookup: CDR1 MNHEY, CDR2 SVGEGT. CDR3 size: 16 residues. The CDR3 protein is CASSPGTAWTNYGYTF. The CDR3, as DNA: TGTGCCAGCAGCCCAGGGACAGCCTGGACTAACTATGGCTACACCTTC.

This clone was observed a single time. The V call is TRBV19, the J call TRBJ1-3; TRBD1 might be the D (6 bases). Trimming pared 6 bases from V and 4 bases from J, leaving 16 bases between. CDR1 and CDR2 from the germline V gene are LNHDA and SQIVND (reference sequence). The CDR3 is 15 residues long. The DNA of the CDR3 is TGTGCCAGTAGCCGAAATACAGGGACGGGAAACACCATATATTTT. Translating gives CASSRNTGTGNTIYF.

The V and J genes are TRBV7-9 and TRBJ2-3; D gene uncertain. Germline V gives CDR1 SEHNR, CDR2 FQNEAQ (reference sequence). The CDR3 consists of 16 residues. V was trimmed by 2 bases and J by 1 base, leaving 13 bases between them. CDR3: CASSLRLVEGTDTQYF. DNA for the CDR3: TGTGCCAGCAGCTTAAGGCTGGTTGAGGGCACAGATACGCAGTATTTT.

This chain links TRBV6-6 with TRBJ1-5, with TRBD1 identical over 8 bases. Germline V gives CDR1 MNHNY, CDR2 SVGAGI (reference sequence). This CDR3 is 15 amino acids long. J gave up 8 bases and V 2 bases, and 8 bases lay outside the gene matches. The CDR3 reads CASSYADRGGEPQHF. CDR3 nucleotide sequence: TGTGCCAGCAGTTACGCTGACAGGGGCGGAGAGCCCCAGCATTTT.

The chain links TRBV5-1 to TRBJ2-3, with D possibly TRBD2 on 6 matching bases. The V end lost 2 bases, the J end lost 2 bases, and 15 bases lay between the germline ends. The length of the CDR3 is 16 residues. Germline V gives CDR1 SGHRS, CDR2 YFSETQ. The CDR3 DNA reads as TGCGCCAGCAGCTTCGGGCGGGACCCATCCACAGATACGCAGTATTTT. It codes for CASSFGRDPSTDTQYF.

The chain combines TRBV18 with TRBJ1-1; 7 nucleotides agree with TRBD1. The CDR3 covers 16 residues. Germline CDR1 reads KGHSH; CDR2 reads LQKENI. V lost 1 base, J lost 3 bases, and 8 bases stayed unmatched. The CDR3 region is CASSPQGAWFDTEAFF. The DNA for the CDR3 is TGTGCCAGCTCACCACAGGGGGCTTGGTTCGACACTGAAGCTTTCTTT. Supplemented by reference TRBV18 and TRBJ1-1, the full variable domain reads NAGVMQNPRHLVRRRGQEARLRCSPMKGHSHVYWYRQLPEEGLKFMVYLQKENIIDESGMPKERFSAEFPKEGPSILRIQQVVRGDSAAYFCASSPQGAWFDTEAFFGQGTRLTVV.

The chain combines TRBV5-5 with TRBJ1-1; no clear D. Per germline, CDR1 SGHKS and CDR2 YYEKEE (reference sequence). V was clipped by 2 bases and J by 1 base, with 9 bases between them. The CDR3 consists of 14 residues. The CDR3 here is CASSLGGSNTEAFF. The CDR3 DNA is TGTGCCAGCAGCTTAGGCGGGTCGAACACTGAAGCTTTCTTT.

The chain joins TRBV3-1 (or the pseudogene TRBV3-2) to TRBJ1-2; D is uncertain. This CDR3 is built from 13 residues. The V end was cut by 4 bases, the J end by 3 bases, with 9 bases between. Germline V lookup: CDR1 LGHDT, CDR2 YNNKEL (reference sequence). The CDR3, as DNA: TGTGCCAGCAGCCCCGCCGCGGACTATGGCTACACCTTC. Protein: CASSPAADYGYTF.